The 10 T cell receptor beta chains reported below all come from one sample, sequenced in a study of shared clonotypes between healthy human individuals (dated by TCRdb to the early 2020s). Library creation used the immunoSEQ multiplex PCR assay. TCRdb stores this immuneACCESS table with in-frame sequences only. Part of the clones is absent; in the studies checked, under half of the shortfall reflects unresolved V genes, and no reason is known for the rest. Across this sample there are about 680,000 clones, with roughly 72% seen only once. The ten largest clones capture more than 1.5% of the sample. Material: memory CD4+ T cells sorted from blood. This specimen's cell subset or site label, interpreted: CD45RA-negative fraction. The receptors come from a woman aged 30 to 39 in good health.

Here the CDR3 DNA reads TGTGCCAGCAGCCGAGGACAGCTCAGGGGTGACGGCTACACCTTC. Its translation is CASSRGQLRGDGYTF. The chain joins TRBV7-9 to TRBJ1-2, with a weak D call TRBD1 (6 bases). The CDR3 totals 15 residues. Trimming cost V 5 bases and J 8 bases, with 21 bases left between them. The V gene's germline CDR1 is SEHNR and CDR2 FQNEAQ (reference sequence). The complete variable domain, with remaining parts taken from reference TRBV7-9 and TRBJ1-2, reads DTGVSQNPRHKITKRGQNVTFRCDPISEHNRLYWYRQTLGQGPEFLTYFQNEAQLEKSRLLSDRFSAERPKGSFSTLEIQRTEQGDSAMYLCASSRGQLRGDGYTFGSGTRLTVV.

This clone has more than one count but fewer than ten. V usage is TRBV7-2 and J usage is TRBJ2-7; D not resolved. The V end was cut by 5 bases, the J end by 3 bases, with 11 bases between. The germline V gene has CDR1 SGHTA and CDR2 FQGNSA. The CDR3 contains 13 residues. The CDR3 reads CASSPRRGYEQYF. As DNA, the CDR3 is TGTGCCAGCAGCCCCCGTCGTGGCTACGAGCAGTACTTC.

For this clone: Distinct nucleotide sequences in the sample also encode this CDR3. The chain combines TRBV28 with TRBJ1-5; D remains ambiguous. Germline loops: CDR1 MDHEN, CDR2 SYDVKM. Trimming took 6 bases from V and 4 from J, leaving 4 bases between them. CDR3 length: 11 amino acids. CDR3 loop: CASSFNQPQHF. The CDR3 DNA is TGTGCCAGCAGCTTTAATCAGCCCCAGCATTTT. The full variable domain, its missing parts supplied by reference TRBV28 and TRBJ1-5, is DVKVTQSSRYLVKRTGEKVFLECVQDMDHENMFWYRQDPGLGLRLIYFSYDVKMKEKGDIPEGYSVSREKKERFSLILESASTNQTSMYLCASSFNQPQHFGDGTRLSIL.

The V and J genes are TRBV30 and TRBJ1-2, with D unresolved. V was clipped by 2 bases and J by 7 bases, with 14 bases between them. CDR1 and CDR2 (germline): GTSNPN, SVGIG (reference sequence). The length of the CDR3 is 13 residues. The CDR3 DNA follows: TGTGCCTGGAGTCGATCCCGGTGGCTTGGCTACACCTTC. This codes for CAWSRSRWLGYTF.

The J gene is TRBJ2-1, the V gene TRBV4-1, with D tentatively TRBD2 (5 bases). The CDR3 is 15 amino acids. In germline, CDR1 is MGHRA, CDR2 YSYEKL. The ends were cut back, 3 bases at V and 1 base at J, with 10 bases in the middle. The CDR3 sequence is CASSQQRTSYNEQFF. The CDR3 coding sequence is TGCGCCAGCAGCCAGCAAAGGACTTCCTACAATGAGCAGTTCTTC.

The chain is built from TRBV5-1 and TRBJ2-6; TRBD2 aligns across 11 bases. This CDR3 has 16 residues. J lost 4 bases, V lost 5 bases, and 5 bases had no gene match. The germline V gene has CDR1 SGHRS and CDR2 YFSETQ. The CDR3 reads CASRLAGDSGANVLTF. CDR3 bases: TGCGCCAGCAGACTAGCGGGAGACTCAGGGGCCAACGTCCTGACTTTC.

The chain carries TRBV30 and TRBJ2-3; D uncertain. Trimming removed 0 bases from V and 0 bases from J, with 13 bases in between. Per germline, CDR1 GTSNPN and CDR2 SVGIG (reference sequence). This CDR3 region has 16 residues. DNA of the CDR3: TGTGCCTGGAGTGTACCGCTCTTTCCTAGCACAGATACGCAGTATTTT. Amino acid sequence: CAWSVPLFPSTDTQYF.

V gene TRBV29-1 combines with J gene TRBJ2-5; tentatively, D is TRBD2 (7 bases). The assigned J gene may be wrong: the sequence end matches TRBJ2-7 better. CDR3 length: 13 amino acids. Per the germline V gene, CDR1 is SQVTM and CDR2 is ANQGSEA. The CDR3 DNA sequence: TGCAGCGTTACCGTGGGGGGGCGATACGAGCAGTACTTC. Translated: CSVTVGGRYEQYF.

The chain carries TRBV6-5 and TRBJ1-4; 10 nucleotides agree with TRBD1. CDR3 length: 15 residues. From germline, CDR1 is MNHEY and CDR2 SVGAGI. J lost 6 bases, V lost 5 bases, and 6 bases had no gene match. DNA of the CDR3: TGTGCCAGCAGTCACTGGACAGGGGGTGATGAAAAACTGTTTTTT. Its translation is CASSHWTGGDEKLFF.

This rearrangement joins TRBV28 to TRBJ2-7, with 10 bases identical to TRBD2. Germline CDR1 and CDR2: MDHEN and SYDVKM. The CDR3 consists of 17 residues. The V segment lost 6 bases and the J segment 0 bases; nucleotides outside the gene matches: 11. For the CDR3, the DNA is TGTGCCAGCAGCTATGAAGCGGGAGGGCCTATCTCCTACGAGCAGTACTTC. Translated, it gives CASSYEAGGPISYEQYF. The whole variable domain, remainder taken from reference TRBV28 and TRBJ2-7, is DVKVTQSSRYLVKRTGEKVFLECVQDMDHENMFWYRQDPGLGLRLIYFSYDVKMKEKGDIPEGYSVSREKKERFSLILESASTNQTSMYLCASSYEAGGPISYEQYFGPGTRLTVT.